This T cell receptor (beta chain) was retrieved from a study of PD-1 blockade in classical Hodgkin lymphoma. Findings of the study overall: Prior to therapy, complete responders displayed diversity much like that of newly diagnosed patients.

To note about this clone: Its specificity is not known.

Profiled with immunoSEQ multiplex PCR; TCRdb holds only in-frame clones, not every one. The data show about 6,800 clones, over 65% seen once. Following autologous stem cell transplantation, relapse occurred in every patient, and exposure to brentuximab vedotin varied. The germline V gene has CDR1 SGHRS and CDR2 YFSETQ. Trimming removed 4 bases at V and 0 bases at J, with 14 bases between. This CDR3 has 17 amino acids. The starting material was peripheral blood mononuclear cells (PBMCs), obtained before the second cycle of nivolumab. This sequence was found in a human donor with classical Hodgkin lymphoma. The chain couples TRBV5-1 to TRBJ1-6; D is unresolved. CDR3 sequence (DNA): TGCGCCAGCAGCGTGATGTCGGGTAGCTCCTATAATTCACCCCTCCACTTT. Its translation: CASSVMSGSSYNSPLHF.